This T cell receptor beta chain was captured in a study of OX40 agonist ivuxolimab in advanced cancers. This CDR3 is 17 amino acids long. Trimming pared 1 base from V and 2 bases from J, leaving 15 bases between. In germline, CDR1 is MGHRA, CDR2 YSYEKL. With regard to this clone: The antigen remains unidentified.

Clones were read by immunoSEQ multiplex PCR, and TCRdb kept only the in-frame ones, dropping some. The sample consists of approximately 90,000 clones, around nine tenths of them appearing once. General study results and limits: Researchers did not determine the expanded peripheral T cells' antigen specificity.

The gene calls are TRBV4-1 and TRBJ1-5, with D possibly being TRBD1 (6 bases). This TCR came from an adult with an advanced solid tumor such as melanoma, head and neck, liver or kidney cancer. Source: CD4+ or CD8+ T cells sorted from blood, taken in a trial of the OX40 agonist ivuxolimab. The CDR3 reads CASSQAIQGLGNQPQHF. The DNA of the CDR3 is TGCGCCAGCAGCCAAGCAATACAGGGTCTTGGCAATCAGCCCCAGCATTTT.